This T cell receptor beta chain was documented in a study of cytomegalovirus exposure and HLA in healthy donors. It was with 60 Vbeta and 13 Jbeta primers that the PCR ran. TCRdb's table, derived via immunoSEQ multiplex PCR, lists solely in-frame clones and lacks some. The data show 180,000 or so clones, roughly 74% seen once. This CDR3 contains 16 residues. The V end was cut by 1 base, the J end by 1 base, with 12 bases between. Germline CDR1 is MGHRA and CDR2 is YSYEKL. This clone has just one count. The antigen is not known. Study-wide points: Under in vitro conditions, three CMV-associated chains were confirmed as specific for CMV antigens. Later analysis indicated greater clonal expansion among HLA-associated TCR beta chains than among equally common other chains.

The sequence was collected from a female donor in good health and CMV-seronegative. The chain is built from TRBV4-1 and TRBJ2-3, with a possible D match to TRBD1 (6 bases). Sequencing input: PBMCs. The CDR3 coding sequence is TGCGCCAGCAGCCAAGGCATGGGGGCCGGCACAGATACGCAGTATTTT. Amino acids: CASSQGMGAGTDTQYF.